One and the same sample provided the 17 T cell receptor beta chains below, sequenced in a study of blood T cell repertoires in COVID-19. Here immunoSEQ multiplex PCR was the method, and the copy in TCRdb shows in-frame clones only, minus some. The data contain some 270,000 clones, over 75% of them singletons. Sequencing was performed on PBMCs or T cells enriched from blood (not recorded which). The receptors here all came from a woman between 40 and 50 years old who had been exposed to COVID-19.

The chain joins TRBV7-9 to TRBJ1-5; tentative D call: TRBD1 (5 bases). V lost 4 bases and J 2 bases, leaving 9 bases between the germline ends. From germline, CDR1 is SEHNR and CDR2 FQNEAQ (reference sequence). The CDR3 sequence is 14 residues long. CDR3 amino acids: CASSSRGGNQPQHF. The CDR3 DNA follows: TGTGCCAGCAGCTCACGGGGGGGCAATCAGCCCCAGCATTTT.

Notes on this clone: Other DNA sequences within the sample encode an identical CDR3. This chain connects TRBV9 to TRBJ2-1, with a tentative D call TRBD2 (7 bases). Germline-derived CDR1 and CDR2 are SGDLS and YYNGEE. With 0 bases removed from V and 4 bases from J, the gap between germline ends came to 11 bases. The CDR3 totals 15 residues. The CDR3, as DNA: TGTGCCAGCAGCGTAGGCGGGGGCGCTTACAATGAGCAGTTCTTC. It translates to CASSVGGGAYNEQFF.

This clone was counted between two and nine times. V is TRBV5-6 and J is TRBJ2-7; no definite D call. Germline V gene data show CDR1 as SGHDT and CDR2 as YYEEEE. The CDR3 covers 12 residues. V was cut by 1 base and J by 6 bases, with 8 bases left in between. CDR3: CASSLIGGEQYV. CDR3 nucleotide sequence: TGTGCCAGCAGCTTGATAGGCGGCGAGCAGTACGTC.

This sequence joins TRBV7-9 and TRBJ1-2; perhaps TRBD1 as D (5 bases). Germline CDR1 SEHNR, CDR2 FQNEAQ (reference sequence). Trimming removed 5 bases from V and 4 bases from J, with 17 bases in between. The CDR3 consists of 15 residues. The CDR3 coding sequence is TGTGCCAGCAGCCAGCGGGACTGGGGAGGCTATGGCTACACCTTC. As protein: CASSQRDWGGYGYTF.

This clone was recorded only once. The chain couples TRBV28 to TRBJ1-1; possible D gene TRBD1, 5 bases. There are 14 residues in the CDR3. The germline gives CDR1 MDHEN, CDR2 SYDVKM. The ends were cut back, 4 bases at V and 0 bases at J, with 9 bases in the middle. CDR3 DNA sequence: TGTGCCAGCAGTTGGGGGGGGATGAACACTGAAGCTTTCTTT. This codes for CASSWGGMNTEAFF.

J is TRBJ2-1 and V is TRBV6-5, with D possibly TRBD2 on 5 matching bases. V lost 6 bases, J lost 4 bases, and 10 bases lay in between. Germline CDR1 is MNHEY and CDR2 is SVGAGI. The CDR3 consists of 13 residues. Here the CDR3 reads CASSPTSYNEQFF. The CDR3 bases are TGTGCCAGCAGCCCCACTAGTTACAATGAGCAGTTCTTC.

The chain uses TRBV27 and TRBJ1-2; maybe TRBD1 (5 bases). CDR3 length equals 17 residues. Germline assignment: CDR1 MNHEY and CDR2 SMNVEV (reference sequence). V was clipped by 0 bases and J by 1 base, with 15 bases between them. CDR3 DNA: TGTGCCAGCAGTTTATCGGACACCCGCCAAGATAACTATGGCTACACCTTC. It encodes CASSLSDTRQDNYGYTF.

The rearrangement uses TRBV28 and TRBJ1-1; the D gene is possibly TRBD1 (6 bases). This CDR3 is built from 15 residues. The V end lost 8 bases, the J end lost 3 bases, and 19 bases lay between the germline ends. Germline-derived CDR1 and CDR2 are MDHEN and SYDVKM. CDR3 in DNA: TGTGCCAGCTGCGAGTGGGGGGGCGAGTACACTGAAGCTTTCTTT. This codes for CASCEWGGEYTEAFF.

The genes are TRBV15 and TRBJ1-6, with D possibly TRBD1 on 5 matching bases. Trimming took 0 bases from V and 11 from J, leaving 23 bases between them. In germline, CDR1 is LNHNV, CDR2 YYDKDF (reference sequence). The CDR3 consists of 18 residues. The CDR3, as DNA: TGTGCCACCAGCAGAGAGGGAAGGGGAGGCGACTATATTACACCCCTCCACTTT. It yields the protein CATSREGRGGDYITPLHF.

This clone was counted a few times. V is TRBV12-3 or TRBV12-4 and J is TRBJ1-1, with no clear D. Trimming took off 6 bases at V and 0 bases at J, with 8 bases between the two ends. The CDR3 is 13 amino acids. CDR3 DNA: TGTGCCAGCAGGTTACTCCTGAACACTGAAGCTTTCTTT. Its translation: CASRLLLNTEAFF.

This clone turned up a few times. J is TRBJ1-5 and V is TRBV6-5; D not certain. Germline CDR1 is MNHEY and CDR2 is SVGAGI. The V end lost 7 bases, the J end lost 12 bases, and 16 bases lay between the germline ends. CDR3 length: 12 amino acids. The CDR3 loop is CASMSRQASQHF. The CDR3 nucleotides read TGTGCCAGCATGAGCAGGCAGGCCAGCCAGCATTTT.

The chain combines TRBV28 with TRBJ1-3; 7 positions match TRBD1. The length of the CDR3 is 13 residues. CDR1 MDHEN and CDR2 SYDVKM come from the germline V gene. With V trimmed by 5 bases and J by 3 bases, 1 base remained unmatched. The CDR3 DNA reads TGTGCCAGCAGTAGACAGGGTGGAAACACCATATATTTT. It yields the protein CASSRQGGNTIYF.

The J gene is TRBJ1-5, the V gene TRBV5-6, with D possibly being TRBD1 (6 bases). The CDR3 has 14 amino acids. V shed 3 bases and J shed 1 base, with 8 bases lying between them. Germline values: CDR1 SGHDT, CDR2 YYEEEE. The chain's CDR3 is CASSSGVSNQPQHF. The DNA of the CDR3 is TGTGCCAGCAGCTCAGGGGTGAGCAATCAGCCCCAGCATTTT.

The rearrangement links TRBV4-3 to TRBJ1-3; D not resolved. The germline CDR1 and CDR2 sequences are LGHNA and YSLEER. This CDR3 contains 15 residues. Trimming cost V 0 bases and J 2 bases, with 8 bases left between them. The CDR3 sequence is CASSQEGGPGNTIYF. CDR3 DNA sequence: TGCGCCAGCAGCCAAGAAGGCGGCCCTGGAAACACCATATATTTT.

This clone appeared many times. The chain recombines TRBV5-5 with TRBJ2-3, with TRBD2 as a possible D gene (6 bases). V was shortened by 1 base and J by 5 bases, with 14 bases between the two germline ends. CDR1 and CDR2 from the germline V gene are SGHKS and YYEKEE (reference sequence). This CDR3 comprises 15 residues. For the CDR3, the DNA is TGTGCCAGCAGCTTGTACGGGAGTGAGGAAGATACGCAGTATTTT. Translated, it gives CASSLYGSEEDTQYF.

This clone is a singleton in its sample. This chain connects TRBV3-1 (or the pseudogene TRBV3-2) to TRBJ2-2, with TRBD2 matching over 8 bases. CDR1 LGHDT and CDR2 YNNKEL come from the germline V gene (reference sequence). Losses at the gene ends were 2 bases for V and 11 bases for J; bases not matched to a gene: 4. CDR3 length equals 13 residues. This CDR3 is CASSQQAGGELFF. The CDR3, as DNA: TGTGCCAGCAGCCAACAGGCGGGAGGCGAGCTGTTTTTT.

The CDR3 DNA follows: TGTGCCAGCTCACGCGCCGGGACTAGCGGGGGGGCCGATGAGCAGTTCTTC. Translating it yields CASSRAGTSGGADEQFF. The chain joins TRBV18 to TRBJ2-1; 16 positions agree with TRBD2. V lost 4 bases, J lost 8 bases, and 8 bases stayed unmatched. CDR3 size: 17 residues. The germline V gene encodes CDR1 KGHSH and CDR2 LQKENI.